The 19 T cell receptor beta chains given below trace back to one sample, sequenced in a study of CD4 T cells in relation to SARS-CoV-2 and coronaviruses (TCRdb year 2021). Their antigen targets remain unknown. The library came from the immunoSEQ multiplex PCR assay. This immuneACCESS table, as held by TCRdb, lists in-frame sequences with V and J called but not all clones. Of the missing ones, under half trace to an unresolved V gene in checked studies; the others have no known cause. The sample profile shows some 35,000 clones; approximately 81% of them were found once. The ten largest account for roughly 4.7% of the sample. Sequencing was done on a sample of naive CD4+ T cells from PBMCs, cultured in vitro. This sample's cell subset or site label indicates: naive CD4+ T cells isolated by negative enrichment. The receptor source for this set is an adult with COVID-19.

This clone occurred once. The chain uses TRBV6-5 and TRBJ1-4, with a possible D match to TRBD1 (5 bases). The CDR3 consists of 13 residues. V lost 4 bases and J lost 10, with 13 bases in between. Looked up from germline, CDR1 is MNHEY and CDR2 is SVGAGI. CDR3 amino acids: CASSSVREGKLFF. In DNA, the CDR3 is TGTGCCAGCAGTTCCGTCAGGGAGGGAAAACTGTTTTTT.

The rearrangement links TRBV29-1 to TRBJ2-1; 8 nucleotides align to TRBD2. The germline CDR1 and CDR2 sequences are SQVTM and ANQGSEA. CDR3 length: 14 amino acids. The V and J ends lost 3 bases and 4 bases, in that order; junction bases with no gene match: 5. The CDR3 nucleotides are TGCAGCGTTGATAGAGCGGGAGTTTACAATGAGCAGTTCTTC. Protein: CSVDRAGVYNEQFF.

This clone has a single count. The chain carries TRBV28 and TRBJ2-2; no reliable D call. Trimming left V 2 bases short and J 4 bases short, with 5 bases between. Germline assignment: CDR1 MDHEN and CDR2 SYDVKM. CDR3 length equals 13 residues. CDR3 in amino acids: CASSLRATGELFF. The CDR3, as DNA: TGTGCCAGCAGTTTACGGGCCACCGGGGAGCTGTTTTTT.

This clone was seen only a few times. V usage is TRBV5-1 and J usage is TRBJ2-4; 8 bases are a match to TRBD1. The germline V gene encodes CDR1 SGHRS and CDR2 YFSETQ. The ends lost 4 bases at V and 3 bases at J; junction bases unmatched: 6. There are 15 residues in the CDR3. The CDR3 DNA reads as TGCGCCAGCAGCCAGGACAGGGTATTCAAAAACATTCAGTACTTC. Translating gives CASSQDRVFKNIQYF.

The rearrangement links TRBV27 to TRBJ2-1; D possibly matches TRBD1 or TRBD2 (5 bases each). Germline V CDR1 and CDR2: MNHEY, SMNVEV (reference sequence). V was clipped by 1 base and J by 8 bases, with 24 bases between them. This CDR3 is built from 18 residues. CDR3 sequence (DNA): TGTGCCAGCAGTTTATTTGGTCTGGGGCTAGCCCGGGTTCATGAGCAGTTCTTC. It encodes CASSLFGLGLARVHEQFF.

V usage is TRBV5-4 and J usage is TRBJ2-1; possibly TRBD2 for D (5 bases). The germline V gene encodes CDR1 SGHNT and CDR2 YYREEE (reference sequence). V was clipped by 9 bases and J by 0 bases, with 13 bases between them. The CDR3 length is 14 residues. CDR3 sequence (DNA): TGTGCCACCCACCCCACTAGCTCCTACAATGAGCAGTTCTTC. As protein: CATHPTSSYNEQFF.

The CDR3 nucleotides read TGTGCCAGCAGCCCCCCAGGGGAATGGAACGCAGATACGCAGTATTTT. Residues: CASSPPGEWNADTQYF. V usage is TRBV5-4 and J usage is TRBJ2-3, with a weak D call TRBD1 (6 bases). With 4 bases removed from V and 4 bases from J, the gap between germline ends came to 19 bases. The CDR3 runs 16 residues. CDR1 and CDR2 (germline): SGHNT, YYREEE (reference sequence).

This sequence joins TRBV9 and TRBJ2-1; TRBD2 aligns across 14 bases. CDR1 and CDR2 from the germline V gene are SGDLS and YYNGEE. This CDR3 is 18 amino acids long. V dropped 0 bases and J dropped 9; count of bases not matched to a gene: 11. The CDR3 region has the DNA TGTGCCAGCAGCGTAGACCCGACTAGCGGGAGGGATCAGCGTGAGCAGTTCTTC. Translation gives CASSVDPTSGRDQREQFF.

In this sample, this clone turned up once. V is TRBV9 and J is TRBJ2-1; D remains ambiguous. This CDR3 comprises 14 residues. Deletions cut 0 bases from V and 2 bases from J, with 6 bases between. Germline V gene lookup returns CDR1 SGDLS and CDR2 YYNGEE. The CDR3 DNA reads TGTGCCAGCAGCGTAGGAACCGCCTACAATGAGCAGTTCTTC. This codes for CASSVGTAYNEQFF.

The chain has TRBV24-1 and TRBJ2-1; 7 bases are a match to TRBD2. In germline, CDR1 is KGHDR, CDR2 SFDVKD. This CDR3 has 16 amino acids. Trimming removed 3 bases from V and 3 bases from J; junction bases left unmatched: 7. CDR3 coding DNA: TGTGCCACCAGTGATGGTAGCGGGTCCGTCTACAATGAGCAGTTCTTC. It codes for CATSDGSGSVYNEQFF.

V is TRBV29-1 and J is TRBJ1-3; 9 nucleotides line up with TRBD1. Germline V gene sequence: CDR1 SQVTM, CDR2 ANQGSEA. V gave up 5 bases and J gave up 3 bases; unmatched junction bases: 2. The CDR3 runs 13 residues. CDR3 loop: CSVTGQGGNTIYF. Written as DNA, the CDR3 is TGCAGCGTTACGGGACAGGGTGGAAACACCATATATTTT.

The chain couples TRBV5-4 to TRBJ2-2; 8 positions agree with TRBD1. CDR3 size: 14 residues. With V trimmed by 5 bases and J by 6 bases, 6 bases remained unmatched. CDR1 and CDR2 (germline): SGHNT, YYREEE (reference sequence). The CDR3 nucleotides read TGTGCCAGCAGTCGCAGGGGGCGCGCCGGGGAGCTGTTTTTT. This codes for CASSRRGRAGELFF. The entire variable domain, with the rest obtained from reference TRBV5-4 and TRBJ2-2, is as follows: ETGVTQSPTHLIKTRGQQVTLRCSSQSGHNTVSWYQQALGQGPQFIFQYYREEENGRGNFPPRFSGLQFPNYSSELNVNALELDDSALYLCASSRRGRAGELFFGEGSRLTVL.

The CDR3 DNA is TGTGCCAGCAGCTTTGGGGGGGTCCAGGCCTACAATGAGCAGTTCTTC. It specifies CASSFGGVQAYNEQFF. The genes are TRBV7-6 and TRBJ2-1, with 7 nucleotides matching TRBD2. Germline V gene data show CDR1 as SGHVS and CDR2 as FNYEAQ. There are 16 residues in the CDR3. J was trimmed by 2 bases and V by 3 bases; bases with no gene match: 7.

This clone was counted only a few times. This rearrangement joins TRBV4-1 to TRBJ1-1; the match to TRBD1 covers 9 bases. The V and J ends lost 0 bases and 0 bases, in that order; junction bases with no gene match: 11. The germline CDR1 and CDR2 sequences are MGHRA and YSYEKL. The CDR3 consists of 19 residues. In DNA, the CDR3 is TGCGCCAGCAGCCAAGACCCCCTTTGGGACAGGGATTTGAACACTGAAGCTTTCTTT. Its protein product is CASSQDPLWDRDLNTEAFF.

The CDR3 DNA follows: TGTGCCAGCAGCCTCGCAGCGTCACGAAGGCGGTTCTTC. Translation gives CASSLAASRRRFF. The rearrangement joins TRBV3-1 (or the pseudogene TRBV3-2) to TRBJ2-1; D gene uncertain. The CDR3 loop spans 13 amino acids. V dropped 4 bases and J dropped 15 bases, with 19 bases sitting between them. The germline CDR1 and CDR2 sequences are LGHDT and YNNKEL (reference sequence).

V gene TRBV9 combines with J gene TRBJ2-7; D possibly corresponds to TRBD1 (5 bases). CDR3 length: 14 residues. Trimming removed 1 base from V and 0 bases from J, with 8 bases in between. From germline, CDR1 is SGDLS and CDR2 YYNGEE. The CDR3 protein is CASSVLDSSYEQYF. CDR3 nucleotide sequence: TGTGCCAGCAGCGTACTCGACAGCTCCTACGAGCAGTACTTC.

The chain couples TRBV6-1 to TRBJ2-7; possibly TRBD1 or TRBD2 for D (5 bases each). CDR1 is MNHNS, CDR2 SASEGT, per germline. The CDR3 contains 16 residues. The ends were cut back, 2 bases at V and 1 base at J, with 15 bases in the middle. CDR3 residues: CASSEYRQRGSYEQYF. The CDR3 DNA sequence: TGTGCCAGCAGTGAATACCGTCAGAGGGGTTCCTACGAGCAGTACTTC.

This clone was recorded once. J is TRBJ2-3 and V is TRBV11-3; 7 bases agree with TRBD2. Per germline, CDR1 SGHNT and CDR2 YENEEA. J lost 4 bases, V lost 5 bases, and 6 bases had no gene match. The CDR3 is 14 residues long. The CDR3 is CASSPEAGPDTQYF. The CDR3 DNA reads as TGTGCCAGCAGCCCTGAAGCGGGGCCAGATACGCAGTATTTT.

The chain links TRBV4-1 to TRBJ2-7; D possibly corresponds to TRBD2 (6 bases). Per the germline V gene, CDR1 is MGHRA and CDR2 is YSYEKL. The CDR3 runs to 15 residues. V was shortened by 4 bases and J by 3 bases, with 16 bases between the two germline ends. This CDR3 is CASSRSGGGDYEQYF. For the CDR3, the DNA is TGCGCCAGCAGCCGGTCCGGCGGAGGGGACTACGAGCAGTACTTC.